A selection of T cell receptor beta chains follows, all from one sample in a study of T-cell memory formation after mild COVID-19. TCRdb passed the 5' RACE reads through MiXCR, listing each CDR3 protein once. The data hold 350,000 to 450,000 distinct CDR3 sequences, with 24% observed a single time. Sequenced material: PBMCs or a T cell subset sorted from them (not recorded which). The source is an adult woman who had mild COVID-19 (a few samples of this study predate the infection). Cell type and time point are not known. Both conserved end residues are part of each CDR3. The order of the fields is J gene, clone size, V gene, D gene, CDR3 protein, CDR3 DNA. D genes are given only for firm matches. Clone size is shown for a subset of rows, as once, few, many or a class of expanded clone.

>TRBJ2-1|few|TRBV6-5|TRBD1
CASSYGDRVGEQFF
TGTGCCAGCAGTTATGGGGACAGGGTGGGTGAGCAGTTCTTC
>TRBJ1-1|NA|TRBV12-3/TRBV12-4|NA
CASARGYEAFF
TGTGCCAGCGCGCGGGGGTACGAAGCTTTCTTT
>TRBJ2-5|NA|TRBV6-5|NA
CASSPYAGIYQETQYF
TGTGCCAGCAGCCCATACGCTGGGATTTACCAAGAGACCCAGTACTTC
>TRBJ1-1|few|TRBV6-6|TRBD1
CASSPGQGWDTEAFF
TGTGCCAGCAGCCCCGGACAGGGGTGGGACACTGAAGCTTTCTTT
>TRBJ2-5|few|TRBV7-2|NA
CASRLAAQETQYF
TGTGCCAGCAGACTAGCTGCACAAGAGACCCAGTACTTC
>TRBJ1-1|NA|TRBV11-2|NA
CASTWLGEANTEAFF
TGTGCCAGCACATGGTTGGGGGAAGCGAACACTGAAGCTTTCTTT
>TRBJ2-1|many|TRBV11-2|TRBD2
CASSPGLAGVEQFF
TGTGCCAGCAGCCCGGGACTAGCGGGGGTTGAGCAGTTCTTC
>TRBJ2-2|many|TRBV20-1|TRBD2
CSARRLAGNSKPGELFF
TGCAGTGCTAGACGACTAGCGGGTAACTCCAAGCCCGGGGAGCTGTTTTTT
>TRBJ2-1|NA|TRBV6-2/TRBV6-3|TRBD2
CASRDSFSGRAVEQFF
TGTGCCAGCAGGGACTCTTTTAGCGGGAGGGCCGTTGAGCAGTTCTTC
>TRBJ2-7|NA|TRBV5-1|NA
CARSLGSSWEQYF
TGCGCCAGAAGCTTGGGATCTAGTTGGGAGCAGTACTTC
>TRBJ1-1|NA|TRBV29-1|TRBD1
CSVAQGANTEAFF
TGCAGCGTTGCACAGGGGGCGAACACTGAAGCTTTCTTT
>TRBJ2-1|NA|TRBV19|NA
CASSPRDRSYNEQFF
TGTGCCAGTAGCCCTAGGGACCGGTCATACAATGAGCAGTTCTTC
>TRBJ2-2|NA|TRBV12-3/TRBV12-4|TRBD2
CASSLGLAGVGGELFF
TGTGCCAGCAGCTTGGGACTAGCGGGAGTCGGGGGGGAGCTGTTTTTT
>TRBJ1-3|NA|TRBV15|NA
CATGRVLSGNTIYF
TGTGCCACCGGCAGAGTCCTCTCTGGAAACACCATATATTTT
>TRBJ2-1|few|TRBV15|NA
CATSRDRNEQFF
TGTGCCACCAGCAGAGATCGAAATGAGCAGTTCTTC
>TRBJ2-7|few|TRBV19|TRBD1
CASSGAGGSYEQYF
TGTGCCAGTAGTGGGGCAGGGGGCTCCTACGAGCAGTACTTC
>TRBJ1-2|NA|TRBV7-2|NA
CASSLVLRGSGYTF
TGTGCCAGCAGCTTAGTCCTACGGGGGTCTGGCTACACCTTC
>TRBJ2-7|NA|TRBV3-1|TRBD2
CASSQDEREDEQYF
TGTGCCAGCAGCCAAGATGAGCGGGAGGACGAGCAGTACTTC
>TRBJ1-1|NA|TRBV9|TRBD1
CASSAPGTGSFNTEAFF
TGTGCCAGCAGCGCCCCCGGGACAGGGTCCTTTAACACTGAAGCTTTCTTT
>TRBJ2-7|few|TRBV6-6|NA
CASSYPGAYRQYF
TGTGCCAGCAGTTACCCGGGGGCATATAGGCAGTACTTC